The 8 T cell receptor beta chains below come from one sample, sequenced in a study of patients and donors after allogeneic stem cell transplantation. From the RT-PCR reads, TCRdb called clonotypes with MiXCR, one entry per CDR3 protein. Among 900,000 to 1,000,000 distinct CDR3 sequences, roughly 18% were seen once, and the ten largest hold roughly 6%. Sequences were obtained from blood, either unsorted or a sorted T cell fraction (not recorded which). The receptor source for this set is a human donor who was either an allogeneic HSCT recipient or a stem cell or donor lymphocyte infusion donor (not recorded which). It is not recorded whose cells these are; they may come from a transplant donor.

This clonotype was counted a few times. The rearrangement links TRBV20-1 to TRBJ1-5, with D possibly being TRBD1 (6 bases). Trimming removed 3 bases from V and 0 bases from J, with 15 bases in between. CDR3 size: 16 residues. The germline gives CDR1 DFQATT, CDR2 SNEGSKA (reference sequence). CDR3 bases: TGCAGTGCTAGGGAGTACAGGGTCCTTAGCAATCAGCCCCAGCATTTT. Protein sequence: CSAREYRVLSNQPQHF.

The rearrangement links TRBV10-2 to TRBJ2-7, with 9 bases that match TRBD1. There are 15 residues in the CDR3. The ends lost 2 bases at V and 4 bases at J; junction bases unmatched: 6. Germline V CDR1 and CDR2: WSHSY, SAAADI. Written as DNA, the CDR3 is TGCGCCAGCAGTGAGGAAGGGACAGGGAATTACGAGCAGTACTTC. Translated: CASSEEGTGNYEQYF.

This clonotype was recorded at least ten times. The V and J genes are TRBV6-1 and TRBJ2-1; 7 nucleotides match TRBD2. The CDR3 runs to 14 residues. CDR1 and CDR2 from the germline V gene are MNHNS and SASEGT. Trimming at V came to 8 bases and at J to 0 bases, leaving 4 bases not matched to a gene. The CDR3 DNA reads TGTGCCAGCGGAGCGGGGAGCTCCTACAATGAGCAGTTCTTC. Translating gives CASGAGSSYNEQFF.

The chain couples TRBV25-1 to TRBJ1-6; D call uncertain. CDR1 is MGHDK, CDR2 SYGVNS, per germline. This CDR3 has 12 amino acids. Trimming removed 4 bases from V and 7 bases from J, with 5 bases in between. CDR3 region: CASSVVNSPLHF. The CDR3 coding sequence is TGTGCCAGCAGTGTTGTCAATTCACCCCTCCACTTT.

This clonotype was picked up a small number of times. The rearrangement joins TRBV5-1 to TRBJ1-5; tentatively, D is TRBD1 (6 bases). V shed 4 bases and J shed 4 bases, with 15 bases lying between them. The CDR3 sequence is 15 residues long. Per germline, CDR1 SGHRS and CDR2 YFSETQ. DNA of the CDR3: TGCGCCAGCAGCGTTACGGGGGGCAGAAATCAGCCCCAGCATTTT. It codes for CASSVTGGRNQPQHF.

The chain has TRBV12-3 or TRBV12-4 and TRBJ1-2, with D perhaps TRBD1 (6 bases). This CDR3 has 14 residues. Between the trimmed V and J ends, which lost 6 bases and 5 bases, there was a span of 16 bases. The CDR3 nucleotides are TGTGCCAGCAGGAGGACTACAGGGAGATATGGCTACACCTTC. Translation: CASRRTTGRYGYTF.

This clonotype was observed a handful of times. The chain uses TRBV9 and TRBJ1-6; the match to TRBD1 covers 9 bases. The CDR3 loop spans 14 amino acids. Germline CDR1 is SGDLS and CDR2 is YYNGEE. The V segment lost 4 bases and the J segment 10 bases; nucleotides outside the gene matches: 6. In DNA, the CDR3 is TGTGCCAGCAGCCGCACAGGGGGCGACTCACCCCTCCACTTT. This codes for CASSRTGGDSPLHF.

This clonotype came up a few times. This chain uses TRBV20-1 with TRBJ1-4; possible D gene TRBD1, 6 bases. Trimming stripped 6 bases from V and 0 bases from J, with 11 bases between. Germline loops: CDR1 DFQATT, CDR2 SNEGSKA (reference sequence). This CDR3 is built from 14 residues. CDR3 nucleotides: TGCAGTGCCAAAGGACAGACAACTAATGAAAAACTGTTTTTT. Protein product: CSAKGQTTNEKLFF.